The 22 T cell receptor beta chains below were found in one sample sequenced in a study of blood T cell repertoires in COVID-19. TCRdb's table, derived via immunoSEQ multiplex PCR, lists solely in-frame clones and lacks some. The data show fewer than 25,000 clones, roughly 84% seen once. The sample was peripheral blood. These TCRs come from a human donor in a cohort sampled during active COVID-19. The donor label of this sample is uncertain.

The chain joins TRBV24-1 to TRBJ2-3; 8 bases align to TRBD2. The CDR3 sequence is 16 residues long. Germline-derived CDR1 and CDR2 are KGHDR and SFDVKD. Germline trimming cut 9 bases from V and 1 base from J; bases unmatched to any gene: 11. As DNA, the CDR3 is TGTGCCACCGCCGGGACTAGTGAGAGAGGCACAGATACGCAGTATTTT. Its protein is CATAGTSERGTDTQYF.

This clone appeared once. This sequence joins TRBV3-1 (or the pseudogene TRBV3-2) and TRBJ1-5; TRBD1 might be the D (5 bases). The V gene's germline CDR1 is LGHDT and CDR2 YNNKEL (reference sequence). The CDR3 totals 17 residues. V was cut by 3 bases and J by 2 bases, with 17 bases left in between. CDR3: CASSQYLPGVGNQPQHF. The DNA of the CDR3 is TGTGCCAGCAGCCAGTATCTGCCGGGGGTGGGCAATCAGCCCCAGCATTTT.

This chain connects TRBV28 to TRBJ2-5; maybe TRBD1 (6 bases). From germline, CDR1 is MDHEN and CDR2 SYDVKM. The V end lost 3 bases, the J end lost 2 bases, and 19 bases lay between the germline ends. The CDR3 extends over 17 amino acids. The CDR3 nucleotides are TGTGCCAGCAGTTTTTACGGCAGGGGCATACAACAAGAGACCCAGTACTTC. Residues: CASSFYGRGIQQETQYF.

The chain links TRBV2 to TRBJ1-5; 7 bases fit TRBD1. The CDR3 runs 15 residues. V shed 4 bases and J 1 base; nucleotides not matched to a gene: 4. CDR1 is SNHLY, CDR2 FYNNEI, per germline. Here the CDR3 reads CASSGLQGSNQPQHF. The DNA for the CDR3 is TGTGCCAGCAGTGGGTTACAGGGGAGCAATCAGCCCCAGCATTTT.

The chain couples TRBV2 to TRBJ2-1; 7 bases are shared with TRBD2. The length of the CDR3 is 11 residues. Germline V gene sequence: CDR1 SNHLY, CDR2 FYNNEI. V shed 8 bases, J shed 6 bases, and the junction held 1 base outside the gene matches. CDR3 residues: CASGGGNEQFF. Written as DNA, the CDR3 is TGTGCCAGCGGGGGGGGCAATGAGCAGTTCTTC.

The chain joins TRBV6-1 to TRBJ1-4, with D unresolved. The CDR3 totals 14 residues. Trimming shortened V by 3 bases and J by 6 bases, and 11 bases separated the two germline ends. Per the germline V gene, CDR1 is MNHNS and CDR2 is SASEGT. CDR3 amino acids: CASSDPGRDEKLFF. CDR3 DNA sequence: TGTGCCAGCAGTGACCCGGGAAGAGATGAAAAACTGTTTTTT.

This chain uses TRBV6-1 with TRBJ2-3; TRBD2 matches 12 bases. The germline V gene encodes CDR1 MNHNS and CDR2 SASEGT. The CDR3 is 16 residues long. V was clipped by 3 bases and J by 2 bases; unmatched bases: 3. The CDR3 bases are TGTGCCAGCAGTGATCTAGCGGGAGGGTACACAGATACGCAGTATTTT. Translated, it gives CASSDLAGGYTDTQYF.

CDR3 in DNA: TGCGCCAGCAGCTTGGAGAGCGGGAGGGCAGATACGCAGTATTTT. Protein sequence: CASSLESGRADTQYF. This chain joins TRBV5-1 and TRBJ2-3; 10 nucleotides align to TRBD2. The germline V gene has CDR1 SGHRS and CDR2 YFSETQ. V gave up 0 bases and J gave up 4 bases; unmatched junction bases: 2. This CDR3 has 15 residues.

The V and J genes are TRBV19 and TRBJ1-5; a weak D match, TRBD1 (5 bases). Trimming took off 5 bases at V and 3 bases at J, with 11 bases between the two ends. There are 14 residues in the CDR3. From germline, CDR1 is LNHDA and CDR2 SQIVND (reference sequence). CDR3 coding DNA: TGTGCCAGTAGTGCCGACAGCATCAATCAGCCCCAGCATTTT. The encoded protein is CASSADSINQPQHF. Together with reference TRBV19 and TRBJ1-5, the CDR3 gives the full variable domain: DGGITQSPKYLFRKEGQNVTLSCEQNLNHDAMYWYRQDPGQGLRLIYYSQIVNDFQKGDIAEGYSVSREKKESFPLTVTSAQKNPTAFYLCASSADSINQPQHFGDGTRLSIL.

This chain connects TRBV21-1 to TRBJ1-6. TRBV21-1 is deemed a pseudogene. The CDR3 totals 14 residues. In nucleotides, the CDR3 is TGTGCCAGCAGTCCTGGGGGACTGGGTTCACCCCTCCACTTT. It is translated as CASSPGGLGSPLHF.

The CDR3 here is CAISEGQASTDTQYF. CDR3 nucleotide sequence: TGTGCCATCAGTGAGGGGCAGGCCAGCACAGATACGCAGTATTTT. V gene TRBV10-3 combines with J gene TRBJ2-3, with D unclear. Germline V CDR1 and CDR2: ENHRY, SYGVKD. The CDR3 spans 15 residues. V gave up 2 bases and J gave up 0 bases, with 9 bases separating them.

As DNA, the CDR3 is TGCGCCAGCAGCCCGGAGGGGGGGACAAACTCCTACGAGCAGTACTTC. Its translation is CASSPEGGTNSYEQYF. This chain joins TRBV5-1 and TRBJ2-7; a weak D match, TRBD2 (7 bases). V was cut by 4 bases and J by 0 bases, with 17 bases left in between. The CDR3 has 16 amino acids. CDR1 and CDR2 (germline): SGHRS, YFSETQ. The full variable domain, with the rest looked up from reference TRBV5-1 and TRBJ2-7, is KAGVTQTPRYLIKTRGQQVTLSCSPISGHRSVSWYQQTPGQGLQFLFEYFSETQRNKGNFPGRFSGRQFSNSRSEMNVSTLELGDSALYLCASSPEGGTNSYEQYFGPGTRLTVT.

This rearrangement joins TRBV7-9 to TRBJ2-1; 9 bases match TRBD2. V gave up 7 bases and J gave up 2 bases; unmatched junction bases: 9. Germline CDR1 and CDR2: SEHNR and FQNEAQ (reference sequence). This CDR3 spans 16 amino acids. The CDR3 region has the DNA TGTGCCAGCACCCAACTGGGCGGGGGGGCCTACAATGAGCAGTTCTTC. Amino acids: CASTQLGGGAYNEQFF. The whole variable domain, remainder taken from reference TRBV7-9 and TRBJ2-1, is DTGVSQNPRHKITKRGQNVTFRCDPISEHNRLYWYRQTLGQGPEFLTYFQNEAQLEKSRLLSDRFSAERPKGSFSTLEIQRTEQGDSAMYLCASTQLGGGAYNEQFFGPGTRLTVL.

The rearrangement joins TRBV30 to TRBJ2-3, with 7 bases lining up with TRBD1. Germline trimming cut 7 bases from V and 0 bases from J; bases unmatched to any gene: 7. Germline V CDR1 and CDR2: GTSNPN, SVGIG (reference sequence). The CDR3 sequence is 14 residues long. Here the CDR3 DNA reads TGTGCCTCGCGACAGGGCCCTAGCACAGATACGCAGTATTTT. Amino acids: CASRQGPSTDTQYF.

The rearrangement uses TRBV3-1 (or the pseudogene TRBV3-2) and TRBJ2-1, with 11 nucleotides matching TRBD2. V dropped 2 bases and J dropped 9; count of bases not matched to a gene: 12. The CDR3 length is 17 residues. Germline loops: CDR1 LGHDT, CDR2 YNNKEL (reference sequence). The CDR3: CASSQPKTSGSLSEQFF. CDR3 DNA sequence: TGTGCCAGCAGCCAACCTAAAACTAGCGGGAGCTTAAGTGAGCAGTTCTTC.

V and J are TRBV20-1 and TRBJ1-1; tentatively, D is TRBD1 (5 bases). Germline V CDR1 and CDR2: DFQATT, SNEGSKA (reference sequence). The CDR3 is 11 residues long. V shed 4 bases and J shed 8 bases, with 11 bases lying between them. The CDR3 nucleotides are TGCAGTGCTACTTCGACAGAGGAAGCTTTCTTT. Its translation: CSATSTEEAFF.

The chain combines TRBV5-4 with TRBJ2-6; TRBD1 matches at 8 bases. The CDR3 totals 16 residues. Unmatched junction bases numbered 2, after V lost 3 bases and J lost 0 bases. In germline, CDR1 is SGHNT, CDR2 YYREEE (reference sequence). CDR3 in DNA: TGTGCCAGCAGCTGGGACAGGAACTCTGGGGCCAACGTCCTGACTTTC. Amino acids: CASSWDRNSGANVLTF.

The chain employs TRBV5-5 and TRBJ2-1; D perhaps matches TRBD2 (6 bases). Trimming cost V 2 bases and J 0 bases, with 12 bases left between them. CDR3 length equals 16 residues. Germline V CDR1 and CDR2: SGHKS, YYEKEE (reference sequence). The DNA of the CDR3 is TGTGCCAGCAGCTTAGCGGGTAAGAGCTCCTACAATGAGCAGTTCTTC. Amino acid sequence: CASSLAGKSSYNEQFF.

The CDR3 sequence is CASSPFQETQYF. CDR3 nucleotides: TGTGCCAGCAGCCCATTCCAAGAGACCCAGTACTTC. This rearrangement joins TRBV2 to TRBJ2-5; D remains unclear. Germline V CDR1 and CDR2: SNHLY, FYNNEI. Trimming cost V 6 bases and J 1 base, with 6 bases left between them. This CDR3 comprises 12 residues.

The chain is built from TRBV11-2 and TRBJ2-5, with TRBD1 matching 7 bases. V lost 7 bases, J lost 0 bases, and 5 bases stayed unmatched. CDR1 and CDR2 from the germline V gene are SGHAT and FQNNGV. The CDR3 is made up of 14 amino acids. The DNA of the CDR3 is TGTGCCAGCAACCCAGGGACAGACCAAGAGACCCAGTACTTC. It encodes CASNPGTDQETQYF.

The J gene is TRBJ2-1, the V gene TRBV9; tentatively, D is TRBD2 (6 bases). CDR1 and CDR2 (germline): SGDLS, YYNGEE. Deletions cut 5 bases from V and 0 bases from J, with 12 bases between. This CDR3 comprises 15 residues. CDR3 sequence (DNA): TGTGCCAGCAGTCAGGAGGGGAGCTCCTACAATGAGCAGTTCTTC. Translating it yields CASSQEGSSYNEQFF.

This clone appeared once. The chain is built from TRBV2 and TRBJ1-4, with D unresolved. Between the trimmed V and J ends, which lost 1 base and 8 bases, there was a span of 11 bases. This CDR3 has 14 residues. Germline CDR1 reads SNHLY; CDR2 reads FYNNEI. The CDR3 bases are TGTGCCAGCAGTGAAGGGCCCGGAGGGGAAAAACTGTTTTTT. Encoded protein: CASSEGPGGEKLFF. The full variable domain, with the rest looked up from reference TRBV2 and TRBJ1-4, is EPEVTQTPSHQVTQMGQEVILRCVPISNHLYFYWYRQILGQKVEFLVSFYNNEISEKSEIFDDQFSVERPDGSNFTLKIRSTKLEDSAMYFCASSEGPGGEKLFFGSGTQLSVL.